Sequencing of this TCR beta chain was carried out in a study of blood T cell repertoires in COVID-19. The data were produced by immunoSEQ multiplex PCR, yet TCRdb's version contains in-frame clones alone and is incomplete. The table lists around 290,000 clones, more than 70% of them singletons, with around 2% in the top ten. Trimming stripped 3 bases from V and 2 bases from J, with 11 bases between. The CDR3 has 15 residues. Germline-derived CDR1 and CDR2 are MDHEN and SYDVKM. Input material: PBMCs or T cells enriched from blood (not recorded which). This rearrangement joins TRBV28 to TRBJ2-1; weak D call: TRBD2 (5 bases). This receptor was taken from a woman aged 60-75 years in a cohort exposed to, infected with or recovered from COVID-19 (not recorded which). CDR3 DNA: TGTGCCAGCAGTTTCGGGGTAGCGACCTACAATGAGCAGTTCTTC. Protein sequence: CASSFGVATYNEQFF.